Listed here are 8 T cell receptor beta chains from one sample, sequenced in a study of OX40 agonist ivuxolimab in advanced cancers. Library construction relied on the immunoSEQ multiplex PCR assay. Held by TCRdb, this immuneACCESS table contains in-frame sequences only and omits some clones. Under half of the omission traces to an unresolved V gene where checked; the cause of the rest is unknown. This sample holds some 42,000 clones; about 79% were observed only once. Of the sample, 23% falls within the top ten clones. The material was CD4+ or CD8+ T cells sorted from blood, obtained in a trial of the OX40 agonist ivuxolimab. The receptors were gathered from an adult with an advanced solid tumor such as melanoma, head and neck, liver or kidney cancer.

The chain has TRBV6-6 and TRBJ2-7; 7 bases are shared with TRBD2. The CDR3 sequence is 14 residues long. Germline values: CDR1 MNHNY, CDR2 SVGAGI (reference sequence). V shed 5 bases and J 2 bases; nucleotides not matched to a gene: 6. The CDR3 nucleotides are TGTGCCAGCAGTGGTAGACTAGCACCCTACGAGCAGTACTTC. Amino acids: CASSGRLAPYEQYF.

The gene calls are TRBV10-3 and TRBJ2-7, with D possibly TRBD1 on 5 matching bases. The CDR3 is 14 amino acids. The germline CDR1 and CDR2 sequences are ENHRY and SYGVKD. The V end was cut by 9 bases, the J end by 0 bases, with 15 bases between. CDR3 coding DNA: TGTGCCATATCGACAGACAGAAGCTCCTACGAGCAGTACTTC. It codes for CAISTDRSSYEQYF.

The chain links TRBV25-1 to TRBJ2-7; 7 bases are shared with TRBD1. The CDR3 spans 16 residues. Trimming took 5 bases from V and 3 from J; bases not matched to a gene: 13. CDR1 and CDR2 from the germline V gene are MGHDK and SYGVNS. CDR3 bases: TGTGCCAGCAGTCAACCTTGGGGGACAGACGGCTACGAGCAGTACTTC. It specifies CASSQPWGTDGYEQYF.

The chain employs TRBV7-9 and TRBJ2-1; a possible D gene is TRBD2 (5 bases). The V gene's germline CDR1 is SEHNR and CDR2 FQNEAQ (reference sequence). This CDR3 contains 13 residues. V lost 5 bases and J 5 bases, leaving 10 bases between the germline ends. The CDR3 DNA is TGTGCCAGCAGCCCGCACGGGGACAATGAGCAGTTCTTC. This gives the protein CASSPHGDNEQFF.

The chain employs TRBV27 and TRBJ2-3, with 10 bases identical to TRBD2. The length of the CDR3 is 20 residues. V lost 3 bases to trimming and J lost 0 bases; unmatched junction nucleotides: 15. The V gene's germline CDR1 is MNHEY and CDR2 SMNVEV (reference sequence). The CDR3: CASSLFDGPSGGPSTDTQYF. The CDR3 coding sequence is TGTGCCAGCAGTTTGTTTGATGGTCCTAGCGGGGGCCCTAGCACAGATACGCAGTATTTT.

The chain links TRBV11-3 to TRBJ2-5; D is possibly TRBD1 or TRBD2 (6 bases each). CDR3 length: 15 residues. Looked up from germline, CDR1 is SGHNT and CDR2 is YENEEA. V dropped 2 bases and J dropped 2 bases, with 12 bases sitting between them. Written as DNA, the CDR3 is TGTGCCAGCAGCTTAACGGGGGCCACGCAAGAGACCCAGTACTTC. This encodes CASSLTGATQETQYF.

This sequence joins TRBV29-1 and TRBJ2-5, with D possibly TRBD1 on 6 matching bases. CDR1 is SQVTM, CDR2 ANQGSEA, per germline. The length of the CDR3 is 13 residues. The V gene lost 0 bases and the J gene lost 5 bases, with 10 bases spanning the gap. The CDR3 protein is CSVEDQGLETQYF. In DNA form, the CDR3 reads TGCAGCGTTGAAGACCAGGGGTTGGAGACCCAGTACTTC.

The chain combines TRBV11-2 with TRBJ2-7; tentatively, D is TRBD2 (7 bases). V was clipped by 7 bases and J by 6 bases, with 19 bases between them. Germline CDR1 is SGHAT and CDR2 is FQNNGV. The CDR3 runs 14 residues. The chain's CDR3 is CASTLGGWEGEQYF. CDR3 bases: TGTGCCAGCACCCTGGGGGGCTGGGAGGGCGAGCAGTACTTC.